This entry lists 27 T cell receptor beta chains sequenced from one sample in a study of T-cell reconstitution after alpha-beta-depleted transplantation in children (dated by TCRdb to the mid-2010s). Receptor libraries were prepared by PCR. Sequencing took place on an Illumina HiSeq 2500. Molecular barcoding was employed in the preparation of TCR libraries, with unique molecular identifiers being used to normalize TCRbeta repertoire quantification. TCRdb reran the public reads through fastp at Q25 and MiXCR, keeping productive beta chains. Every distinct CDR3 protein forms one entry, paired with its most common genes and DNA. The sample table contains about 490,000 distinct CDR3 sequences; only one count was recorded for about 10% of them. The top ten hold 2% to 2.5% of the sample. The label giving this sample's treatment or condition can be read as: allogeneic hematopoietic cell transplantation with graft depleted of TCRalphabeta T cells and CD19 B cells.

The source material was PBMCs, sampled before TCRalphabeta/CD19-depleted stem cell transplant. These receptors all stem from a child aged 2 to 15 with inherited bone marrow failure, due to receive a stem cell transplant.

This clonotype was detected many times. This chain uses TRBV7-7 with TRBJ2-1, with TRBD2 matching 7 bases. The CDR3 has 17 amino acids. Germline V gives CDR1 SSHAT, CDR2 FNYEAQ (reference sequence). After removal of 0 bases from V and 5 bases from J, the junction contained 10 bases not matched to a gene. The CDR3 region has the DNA TGTGCCAGCAGCTTAGCCCCTACGGGAGGATCAGACAATGAGCAGTTCTTC. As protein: CASSLAPTGGSDNEQFF. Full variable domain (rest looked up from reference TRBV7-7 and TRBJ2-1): GAGVSQSPRYKVTKRGQDVTLRCDPISSHATLYWYQQALGQGPEFLTYFNYEAQPDKSGLPSDRFSAERPEGSISTLTIQRTEQRDSAMYRCASSLAPTGGSDNEQFFGPGTRLTVL.

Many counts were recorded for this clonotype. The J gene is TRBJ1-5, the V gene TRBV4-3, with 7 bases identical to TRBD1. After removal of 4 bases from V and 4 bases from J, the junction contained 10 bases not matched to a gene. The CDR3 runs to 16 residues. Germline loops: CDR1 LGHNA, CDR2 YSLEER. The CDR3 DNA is TGCGCCAGCAGCCCATCTACAGGGGATCGTAATCAGCCCCAGCATTTT. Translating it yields CASSPSTGDRNQPQHF.

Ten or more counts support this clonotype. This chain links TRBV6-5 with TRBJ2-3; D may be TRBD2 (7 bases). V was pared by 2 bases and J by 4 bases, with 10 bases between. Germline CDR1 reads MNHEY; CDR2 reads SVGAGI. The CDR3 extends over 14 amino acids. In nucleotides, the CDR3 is TGTGCCAGCAGTTACGGCGGGGGCGCAGATACGCAGTATTTT. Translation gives CASSYGGGADTQYF.

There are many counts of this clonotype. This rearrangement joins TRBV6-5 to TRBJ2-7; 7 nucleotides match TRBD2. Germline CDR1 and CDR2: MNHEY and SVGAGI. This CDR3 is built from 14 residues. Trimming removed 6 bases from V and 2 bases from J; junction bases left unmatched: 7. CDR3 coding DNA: TGTGCCAGCAGGCCTCCCGGGGGGACCTACGAGCAGTACTTC. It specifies CASRPPGGTYEQYF.

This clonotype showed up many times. The CDR3 spells CASSQVVAGVGETQYF. DNA of the CDR3: TGCGCCAGCAGCCAAGTAGTTGCGGGAGTAGGGGAGACCCAGTACTTC. This chain joins TRBV4-3 and TRBJ2-5; 7 bases match TRBD2. Germline V gene data show CDR1 as LGHNA and CDR2 as YSLEER. The CDR3 is 16 amino acids. V shed 1 base and J 5 bases; nucleotides not matched to a gene: 10.

CDR3 amino acids: CASSYSGPLLVPMNTEAFF. CDR3 coding DNA: TGTGCCAGCAGTTACTCTGGGCCTCTACTTGTACCGATGAACACTGAAGCTTTCTTT. V gene TRBV6-5 combines with J gene TRBJ1-1; D is unresolved. The CDR3 spans 19 residues. Germline V gives CDR1 MNHEY, CDR2 SVGAGI. V shed 0 bases and J shed 0 bases, with 20 bases lying between them.

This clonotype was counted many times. CDR3 bases: TGTGCCAGCAGCTTCCCGGCCGTCCATTTCTATGGCTACACCTTC. Translated, it gives CASSFPAVHFYGYTF. The V gene is TRBV7-9, the J gene TRBJ1-2; D remains ambiguous. The CDR3 length is 15 residues. V was trimmed by 3 bases and J by 4 bases, leaving 15 bases between them. The germline gives CDR1 SEHNR, CDR2 FQNEAQ (reference sequence).

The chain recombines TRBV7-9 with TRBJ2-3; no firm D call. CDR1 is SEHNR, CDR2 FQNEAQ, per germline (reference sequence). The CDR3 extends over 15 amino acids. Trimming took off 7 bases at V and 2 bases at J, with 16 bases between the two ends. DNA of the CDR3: TGTGCCAGCATATCAGGTTGGGCCCACACAGATACGCAGTATTTT. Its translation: CASISGWAHTDTQYF. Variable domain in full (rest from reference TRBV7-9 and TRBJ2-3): DTGVSQNPRHKITKRGQNVTFRCDPISEHNRLYWYRQTLGQGPEFLTYFQNEAQLEKSRLLSDRFSAERPKGSFSTLEIQRTEQGDSAMYLCASISGWAHTDTQYFGPGTRLTVL.

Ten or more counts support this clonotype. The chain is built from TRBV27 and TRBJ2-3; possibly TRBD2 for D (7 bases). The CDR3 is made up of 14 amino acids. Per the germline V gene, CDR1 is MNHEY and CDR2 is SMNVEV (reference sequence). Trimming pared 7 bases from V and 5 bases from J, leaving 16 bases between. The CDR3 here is CASTLTGGRDTQYF. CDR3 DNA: TGTGCCAGCACCCTTACGGGGGGCCGAGATACGCAGTATTTT.

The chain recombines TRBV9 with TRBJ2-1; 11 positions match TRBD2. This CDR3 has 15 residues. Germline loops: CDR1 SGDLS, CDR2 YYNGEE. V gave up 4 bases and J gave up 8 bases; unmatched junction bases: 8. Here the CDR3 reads CASSLSSGRNHEQFF. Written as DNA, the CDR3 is TGTGCCAGCAGCTTATCTAGCGGGAGGAACCATGAGCAGTTCTTC.

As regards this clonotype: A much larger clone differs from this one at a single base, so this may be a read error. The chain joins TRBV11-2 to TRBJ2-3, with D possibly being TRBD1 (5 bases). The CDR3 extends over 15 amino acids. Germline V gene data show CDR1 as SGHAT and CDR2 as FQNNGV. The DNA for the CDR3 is TGTGACAGCAGCTTATGGCCAAGGGGTACAGATACGCAGTATTTT. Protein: CDSSLWPRGTDTQYF.

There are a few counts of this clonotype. The CDR3: CASSRRSGISTDTQYF. CDR3 sequence (DNA): TGTGCCAGCAGCCGGAGGTCCGGGATTAGCACAGATACGCAGTATTTT. This rearrangement joins TRBV7-2 to TRBJ2-3, with D perhaps TRBD2 (5 bases). CDR3 length equals 16 residues. Germline lookup yields CDR1 SGHTA and CDR2 FQGNSA. V gave up 5 bases and J gave up 0 bases, with 15 bases separating them.

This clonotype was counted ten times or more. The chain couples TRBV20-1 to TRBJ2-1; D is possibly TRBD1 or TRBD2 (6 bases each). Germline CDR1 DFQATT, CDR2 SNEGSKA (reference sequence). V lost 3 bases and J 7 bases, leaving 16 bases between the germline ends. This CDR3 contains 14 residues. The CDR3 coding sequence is TGCAGTGCTAGGATGGGCGGGACATGGAATGAGCAGTTCTTC. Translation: CSARMGGTWNEQFF.

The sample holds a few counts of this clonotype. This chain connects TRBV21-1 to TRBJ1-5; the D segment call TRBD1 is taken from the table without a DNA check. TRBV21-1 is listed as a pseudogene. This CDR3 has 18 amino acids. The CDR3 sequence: CASSNDPLDRGQSQPQHF. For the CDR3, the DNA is TGTGCCAGCAGCAACGATCCGCTCGACAGGGGGCAGAGTCAGCCCCAGCATTTT.

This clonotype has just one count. The CDR3 DNA is TGTGCCAGCAGTTACTGGCTAGCGGGAGCCCTTAGCACAGATACGCAGTATTTT. As protein: CASSYWLAGALSTDTQYF. This sequence joins TRBV6-5 and TRBJ2-3, with TRBD2 matching 10 bases. Trimming took 1 base from V and 0 from J; bases not matched to a gene: 7. The CDR3 contains 18 residues. CDR1 and CDR2 (germline): MNHEY, SVGAGI.

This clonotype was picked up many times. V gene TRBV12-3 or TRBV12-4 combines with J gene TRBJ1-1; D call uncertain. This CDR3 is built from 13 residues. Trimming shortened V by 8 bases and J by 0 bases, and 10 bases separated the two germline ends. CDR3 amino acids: CASRILMNTEAFF. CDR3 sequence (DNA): TGTGCCAGCCGGATCCTTATGAACACTGAAGCTTTCTTT.

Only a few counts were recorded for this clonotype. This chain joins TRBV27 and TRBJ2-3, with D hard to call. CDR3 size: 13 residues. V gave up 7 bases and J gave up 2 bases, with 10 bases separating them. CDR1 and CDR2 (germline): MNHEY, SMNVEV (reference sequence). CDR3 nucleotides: TGTGCCAGCAAGAACTACCTCACAGATACGCAGTATTTT. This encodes CASKNYLTDTQYF.

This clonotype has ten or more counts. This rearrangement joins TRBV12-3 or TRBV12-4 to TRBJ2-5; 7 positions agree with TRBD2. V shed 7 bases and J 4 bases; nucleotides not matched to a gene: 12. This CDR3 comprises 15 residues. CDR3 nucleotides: TGTGCCAGCACGATACTGGCGGGAGCGGGAGAGACCCAGTACTTC. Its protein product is CASTILAGAGETQYF.

The CDR3 here is CASSQDDLRVPGELFF. The CDR3 DNA reads as TGCGCCAGCAGCCAAGACGATCTACGTGTGCCCGGGGAGCTGTTTTTT. The chain combines TRBV4-3 with TRBJ2-2; no firm D call. Trimming took 0 bases from V and 6 from J, leaving 14 bases between them. This CDR3 is built from 16 residues. From germline, CDR1 is LGHNA and CDR2 YSLEER.

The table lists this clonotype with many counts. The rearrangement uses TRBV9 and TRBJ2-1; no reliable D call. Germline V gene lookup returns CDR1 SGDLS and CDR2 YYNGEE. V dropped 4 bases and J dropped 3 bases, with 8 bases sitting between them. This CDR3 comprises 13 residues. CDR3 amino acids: CASSPEGYNEQFF. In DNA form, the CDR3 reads TGTGCCAGCAGCCCCGAAGGCTACAATGAGCAGTTCTTC.

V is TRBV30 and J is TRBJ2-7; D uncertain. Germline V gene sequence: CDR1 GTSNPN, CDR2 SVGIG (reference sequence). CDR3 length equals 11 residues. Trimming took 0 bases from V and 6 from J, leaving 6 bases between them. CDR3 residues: CAWSVRLEQYF. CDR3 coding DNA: TGTGCCTGGAGTGTAAGGCTCGAGCAGTACTTC.

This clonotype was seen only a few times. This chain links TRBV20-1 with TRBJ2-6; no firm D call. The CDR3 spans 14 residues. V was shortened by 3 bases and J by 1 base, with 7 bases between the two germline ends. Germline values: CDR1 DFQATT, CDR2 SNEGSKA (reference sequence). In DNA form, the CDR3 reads TGCAGTGCTAGTTTTGGGTCTGGGGCCAACGTCCTGACTTTC. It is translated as CSASFGSGANVLTF.

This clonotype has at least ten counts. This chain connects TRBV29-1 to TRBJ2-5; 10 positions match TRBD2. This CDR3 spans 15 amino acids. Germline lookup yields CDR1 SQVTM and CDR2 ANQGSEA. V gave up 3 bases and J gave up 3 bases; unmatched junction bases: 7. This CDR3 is CSVDYGTSVEETQYF. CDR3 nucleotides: TGCAGCGTTGACTACGGGACTAGCGTGGAAGAGACCCAGTACTTC.

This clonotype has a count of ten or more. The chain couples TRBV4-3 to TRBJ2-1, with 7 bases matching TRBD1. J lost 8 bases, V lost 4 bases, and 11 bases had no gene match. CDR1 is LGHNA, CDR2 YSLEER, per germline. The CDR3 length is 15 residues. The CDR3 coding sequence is TGCGCCAGCAGCCCCGCCCTGACTGACAGGGATGAGCAGTTCTTC. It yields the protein CASSPALTDRDEQFF.

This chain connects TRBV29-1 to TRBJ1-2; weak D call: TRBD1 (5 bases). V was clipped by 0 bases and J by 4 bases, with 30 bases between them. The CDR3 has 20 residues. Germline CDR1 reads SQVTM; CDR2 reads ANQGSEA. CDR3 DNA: TGCAGCGTTGAAGAGTTCCTTAGGGCGCGACGGGACGGCGATGTCTATGGCTACACCTTC. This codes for CSVEEFLRARRDGDVYGYTF.

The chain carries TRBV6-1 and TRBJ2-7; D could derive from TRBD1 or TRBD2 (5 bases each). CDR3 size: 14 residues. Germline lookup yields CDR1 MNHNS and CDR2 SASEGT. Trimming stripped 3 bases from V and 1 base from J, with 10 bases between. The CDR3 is CASSDRDQSYEQYF. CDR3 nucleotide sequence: TGTGCCAGCAGTGACAGGGACCAATCCTACGAGCAGTACTTC.

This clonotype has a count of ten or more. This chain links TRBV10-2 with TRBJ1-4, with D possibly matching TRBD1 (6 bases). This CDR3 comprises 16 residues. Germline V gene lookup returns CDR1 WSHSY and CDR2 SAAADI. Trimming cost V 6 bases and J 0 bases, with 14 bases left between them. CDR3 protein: CASSLQGSTTNEKLFF. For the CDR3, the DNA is TGCGCCAGCAGCCTACAGGGATCCACAACTAATGAAAAACTGTTTTTT.